These 30 T cell receptor beta chains came from one sample sequenced in a study of T-cell reconstitution after alpha-beta-depleted transplantation in children. Unique molecular identifiers were used in preparing the TCRbeta library. MiXCR was run by TCRdb on the PCR reads, yielding one entry per CDR3 protein. The repertoire includes around 480,000 distinct CDR3 sequences, 32% of them detected once, and under 3% sits in the top ten. The material was PBMCs from the stem cell graft donor, obtained from the stem cell graft. These receptors were collected from a human donor who donated a stem cell graft to a child with aplastic anemia.

This clonotype was observed many times. The chain uses TRBV29-1 and TRBJ1-1, with D perhaps matching TRBD1 (5 bases). This CDR3 contains 12 residues. With 4 bases removed from V and 0 bases from J, the gap between germline ends came to 6 bases. Germline lookup yields CDR1 SQVTM and CDR2 ANQGSEA. CDR3 DNA sequence: TGCAGCGTTGGACAGATGAACACTGAAGCTTTCTTT. Residues: CSVGQMNTEAFF.

V gene TRBV12-3 or TRBV12-4 combines with J gene TRBJ1-5, with D uncertain. The V end was cut by 0 bases, the J end by 0 bases, with 9 bases between. The CDR3 has 16 amino acids. This CDR3 reads CASSLAGRNSNQPQHF. Written as DNA, the CDR3 is TGTGCCAGCAGTTTAGCTGGCAGAAATAGCAATCAGCCCCAGCATTTT.

The V gene is TRBV6-1, the J gene TRBJ2-5; D is perhaps TRBD1 (5 bases). Germline CDR1 reads MNHNS; CDR2 reads SASEGT. V was clipped by 6 bases and J by 2 bases, with 10 bases between them. The CDR3 runs to 13 residues. The CDR3 sequence: CASSRTIQETQYF. CDR3 bases: TGTGCCAGCAGCCGGACAATACAAGAGACCCAGTACTTC.

V usage is TRBV7-8 and J usage is TRBJ1-2, with 9 bases that match TRBD1. Germline V lookup: CDR1 SGHVS, CDR2 FQNEAQ. CDR3 length: 19 amino acids. Trimming at V came to 5 bases and at J to 4 bases, leaving 20 bases not matched to a gene. The CDR3 loop is CASSPRTGALPLLPYGYTF. For the CDR3, the DNA is TGTGCCAGCAGCCCAAGGACAGGGGCCCTTCCACTATTACCCTATGGCTACACCTTC.

Here the CDR3 DNA reads TGTGCCACCAGTGCGGGGACAGGGCTACACATGAACACTGAAGCTTTCTTT. Translating it yields CATSAGTGLHMNTEAFF. The chain carries TRBV24-1 and TRBJ1-1; the match to TRBD1 covers 9 bases. V shed 5 bases, J shed 0 bases, and the junction held 9 bases outside the gene matches. The germline V gene has CDR1 KGHDR and CDR2 SFDVKD. CDR3 size: 17 residues.

The V gene is TRBV11-1, the J gene TRBJ2-1; 12 nucleotides match TRBD2. V lost 5 bases and J lost 6; bases outside the gene matches: 11. CDR1 SGHAT and CDR2 FQDESV come from the germline V gene (reference sequence). This CDR3 spans 17 amino acids. CDR3 amino acids: CASSPRASGRGGNEQFF. The CDR3 nucleotides are TGTGCCAGCAGCCCCCGGGCTAGCGGGAGGGGTGGCAATGAGCAGTTCTTC.

At least ten counts were recorded for this clonotype. The chain recombines TRBV6-2 or TRBV6-3 with TRBJ1-1; a weak D match, TRBD1 (6 bases). Germline values: CDR1 MNHEY, CDR2 SVGEGT. The CDR3 length is 14 residues. V was clipped by 5 bases and J by 5 bases, with 15 bases between them. CDR3 coding DNA: TGTGCCAGCAGTCCCAGGGGCGGTGGGACTGAAGCTTTCTTT. Protein product: CASSPRGGGTEAFF.

The V gene is TRBV4-3, the J gene TRBJ2-5; 7 bases fit TRBD2. V trimming: 1 base; J trimming: 2 bases; junction bases outside the gene matches: 4. The length of the CDR3 is 15 residues. Germline values: CDR1 LGHNA, CDR2 YSLEER. The CDR3 sequence is CASSQGPSGQETQYF. Written as DNA, the CDR3 is TGCGCCAGCAGCCAAGGCCCTAGCGGACAAGAGACCCAGTACTTC.

The V call is TRBV7-2, the J call TRBJ2-5; D gene unclear. V was pared by 4 bases and J by 3 bases, with 6 bases between. From germline, CDR1 is SGHTA and CDR2 FQGNSA. The CDR3 totals 12 residues. CDR3 in amino acids: CASSWMKETQYF. CDR3 DNA: TGTGCCAGCAGCTGGATGAAAGAGACCCAGTACTTC.

CDR3 coding DNA: TGCAGTGCTCCCGACCCAACCGGGACCGGGGAGCTGTTTTTT. Encoded protein: CSAPDPTGTGELFF. The gene calls are TRBV20-1 and TRBJ2-2, with D hard to call. The ends were cut back, 5 bases at V and 5 bases at J, with 15 bases in the middle. CDR1 DFQATT and CDR2 SNEGSKA come from the germline V gene (reference sequence). The CDR3 extends over 14 amino acids.

The CDR3 bases are TGCGCCAGCAGCTCTCAGGGCGCCCACGAGCAGTACGTC. Residues: CASSSQGAHEQYV. The chain carries TRBV5-1 and TRBJ2-7, with D perhaps matching TRBD1 (5 bases). CDR1 is SGHRS and CDR2 is YFSETQ in the germline V gene. Trimming removed 3 bases at V and 5 bases at J, with 12 bases between. The CDR3 runs to 13 residues.

This clonotype occurred once. V is TRBV19 and J is TRBJ1-5; D is undetermined. V lost 6 bases and J lost 2, with 14 bases in between. CDR3 length: 15 residues. Per germline, CDR1 LNHDA and CDR2 SQIVND (reference sequence). CDR3 DNA: TGTGCCAGTAGACCGGACCCTACGGGCAATCAGCCCCAGCATTTT. Amino acids: CASRPDPTGNQPQHF.

J is TRBJ2-7 and V is TRBV5-4; 8 nucleotides line up with TRBD1. The CDR3 runs to 14 residues. Trimming at V came to 4 bases and at J to 4 bases, leaving 7 bases not matched to a gene. Germline V gives CDR1 SGHNT, CDR2 YYREEE (reference sequence). DNA of the CDR3: TGTGCCAGCAGCACCGGACAGGGTCATTACGAGCAGTACTTC. This encodes CASSTGQGHYEQYF.

The V and J genes are TRBV7-8 and TRBJ2-1; 7 bases align to TRBD2. V trimming: 6 bases; J trimming: 4 bases; junction bases outside the gene matches: 6. Germline loops: CDR1 SGHVS, CDR2 FQNEAQ. The CDR3 sequence is 14 residues long. CDR3 residues: CASRAGRSYNEQFF. CDR3 DNA: TGTGCCAGCAGAGCGGGACGATCGTACAATGAGCAGTTCTTC.

V gene TRBV5-1 combines with J gene TRBJ1-2; 11 positions match TRBD1. Trimming at V came to 0 bases and at J to 3 bases, leaving 7 bases not matched to a gene. Germline loops: CDR1 SGHRS, CDR2 YFSETQ. This CDR3 is 17 amino acids long. Here the CDR3 reads CASSLAGWGQGDYGYTF. CDR3 nucleotides: TGCGCCAGCAGCTTGGCTGGTTGGGGACAGGGGGACTATGGCTACACCTTC.

This chain connects TRBV3-1 to TRBJ2-1; 10 bases match TRBD1. Germline assignment: CDR1 LGHDT and CDR2 YNNKEL (reference sequence). This CDR3 region has 17 residues. J was trimmed by 4 bases and V by 1 base; bases with no gene match: 7. CDR3 sequence reads: CASSQGVRTGGYNEQFF. The CDR3 DNA is TGTGCCAGCAGCCAAGGTGTCAGGACAGGGGGTTACAATGAGCAGTTCTTC.

A single count supports this clonotype. The chain uses TRBV12-3 or TRBV12-4 and TRBJ1-2, with D possibly TRBD1 on 6 matching bases. The CDR3 is 15 residues long. V was pared by 4 bases and J by 4 bases, with 16 bases between. The CDR3 sequence: CASSSAPDSPYGYTF. For the CDR3, the DNA is TGTGCCAGCAGTTCCGCCCCGGACAGCCCCTATGGCTACACCTTC.

This clonotype occurred a few times. The gene calls are TRBV20-1 and TRBJ1-3; D is possibly TRBD1 (5 bases). Looked up from germline, CDR1 is DFQATT and CDR2 is SNEGSKA (reference sequence). The CDR3 totals 15 residues. Deletions cut 6 bases from V and 0 bases from J, with 15 bases between. CDR3 amino acids: CSAGLGSSSGNTIYF. DNA of the CDR3: TGCAGTGCGGGGCTAGGCAGTAGCTCTGGAAACACCATATATTTT.

The rearrangement links TRBV29-1 to TRBJ2-7; D uncertain. Germline V gene sequence: CDR1 SQVTM, CDR2 ANQGSEA. Trimming pared 4 bases from V and 5 bases from J, leaving 12 bases between. The CDR3 spans 12 residues. Here the CDR3 DNA reads TGCAGCGTTGTGACGGATACCAACGAGCAGTACTTC. Its translation: CSVVTDTNEQYF.

The CDR3 DNA sequence: TGTGCCAGCAGTTTTGCGTCTAGCGGGAGGGTAACCGGGGAGCTGTTTTTT. Translation: CASSFASSGRVTGELFF. The gene calls are TRBV28 and TRBJ2-2, with TRBD2 matching over 12 bases. Germline CDR1 is MDHEN and CDR2 is SYDVKM. J was trimmed by 5 bases and V by 3 bases; bases with no gene match: 7. The CDR3 runs 17 residues.

This clonotype was counted between two and nine times. The chain carries TRBV20-1 and TRBJ2-3; 7 nucleotides agree with TRBD2. This CDR3 contains 15 residues. Germline assignment: CDR1 DFQATT and CDR2 SNEGSKA (reference sequence). Trimming cost V 0 bases and J 6 bases; bases outside gene matches: 9. The CDR3 here is CSARDGRAERDTQYF. The CDR3, as DNA: TGCAGTGCTAGAGATGGGAGGGCCGAGAGGGATACGCAGTATTTT.

The chain links TRBV20-1 to TRBJ2-7, with 9 bases fitting TRBD2. Germline trimming cut 5 bases from V and 4 bases from J; bases unmatched to any gene: 9. CDR1 DFQATT and CDR2 SNEGSKA come from the germline V gene (reference sequence). This CDR3 is 14 amino acids long. In DNA form, the CDR3 reads TGCAGTGCTTCGCCTAGCGGGGATAAGTACGAGCAGTACTTC. It yields the protein CSASPSGDKYEQYF.

The chain links TRBV10-1 to TRBJ2-4; 8 nucleotides line up with TRBD2. CDR1 WNHNN and CDR2 SYGVQD come from the germline V gene (reference sequence). The CDR3 loop spans 14 amino acids. Trimming at V came to 6 bases and at J to 8 bases, leaving 9 bases not matched to a gene. The DNA for the CDR3 is TGCGCCAGCAGCGCGGGAGCGGGAGAAGACATTCAGTACTTC. This gives the protein CASSAGAGEDIQYF.

V is TRBV18 and J is TRBJ2-5; 7 bases are shared with TRBD1. The CDR3 loop spans 13 amino acids. J gave up 5 bases and V 1 base, and 1 base lay outside the gene matches. From germline, CDR1 is KGHSH and CDR2 LQKENI. The CDR3 DNA follows: TGTGCCAGCTCACCACAACAGGGGGAGACCCAGTACTTC. It specifies CASSPQQGETQYF.

This clonotype was seen more than once but under ten times. The CDR3 DNA sequence: TGTGCCAGCAGTTACTCAAGCGGGAGGACATCCTACGAGCAGTACGTC. This sequence encodes CASSYSSGRTSYEQYV. This chain connects TRBV6-5 to TRBJ2-7, with TRBD2 identical over 9 bases. The CDR3 totals 16 residues. J lost 1 base, V lost 0 bases, and 4 bases had no gene match. CDR1 is MNHEY, CDR2 SVGAGI, per germline.

This rearrangement joins TRBV5-1 to TRBJ1-1; tentatively, D is TRBD1 (6 bases). The CDR3 runs to 16 residues. Trimming took 2 bases from V and 3 from J, leaving 17 bases between them. Looked up from germline, CDR1 is SGHRS and CDR2 is YFSETQ. The CDR3 region is CASSLGTFVVDTEAFF. The CDR3 DNA is TGCGCCAGCAGCTTAGGGACATTTGTCGTAGACACTGAAGCTTTCTTT.

The chain uses TRBV20-1 and TRBJ2-3; D may match TRBD1 or TRBD2 (5 bases each). CDR1 DFQATT and CDR2 SNEGSKA come from the germline V gene (reference sequence). This CDR3 spans 15 amino acids. V was clipped by 1 base and J by 2 bases, with 13 bases between them. As DNA, the CDR3 is TGCAGTGCTAGAGGTGGGACGACGTACACAGATACGCAGTATTTT. Amino acids: CSARGGTTYTDTQYF.

A few counts support this clonotype. The rearrangement joins TRBV6-5 to TRBJ1-1, with unresolved D. Germline CDR1 and CDR2: MNHEY and SVGAGI. This CDR3 has 14 residues. V lost 0 bases, J lost 4 bases, and 9 bases lay in between. CDR3 DNA: TGTGCCAGCAGTTACTCCAGAGGCAGCACTGAAGCTTTCTTT. Its protein product is CASSYSRGSTEAFF.

The chain links TRBV12-3 or TRBV12-4 to TRBJ2-7, with 7 positions matching TRBD1. The CDR3 extends over 17 amino acids. J lost 5 bases, V lost 9 bases, and 22 bases had no gene match. The chain's CDR3 is CASRNTGAVLDPDEQYV. Here the CDR3 DNA reads TGTGCCAGTCGAAATACAGGGGCCGTATTAGATCCGGACGAGCAGTACGTC.

The chain couples TRBV7-8 to TRBJ2-7, with a possible D match to TRBD2 (5 bases). Trimming left V 1 base short and J 10 bases short, with 14 bases between. The CDR3 is made up of 13 amino acids. Per germline, CDR1 SGHVS and CDR2 FQNEAQ. The CDR3 sequence is CASSLGEGLDQYV. CDR3 DNA sequence: TGTGCCAGCAGCTTAGGTGAGGGCTTGGATCAGTACGTC.